This T cell receptor (beta chain) was sequenced in a study of T cell responses to AZD1222 COVID-19 vaccine (dated by TCRdb to about 2021). Study-wide context: A total of around 240 trial participants underwent TCR sequencing, of whom roughly 210 had received two doses of AZD1222 and around 25 had received two doses of the MenACWY control vaccine. Trial participants were enrolled by age into 18-55, 56-69 and 70-plus year subgroups, with 148, 28 and 57 TCR-sequenced participants respectively.

Comment on this clone: The target of this receptor is not known. Base quality data are lacking; no much larger clone is found one base away.

The CDR3 regions of human TCRbeta chains were analyzed by immunosequencing. In the source study's methods: Repertoire TCRs were checked for matches against a reference library of SARS-CoV-2-specific TCRs that had been generated using the MIRA antigen-specificity platform. Breadth was defined as the fraction of unique TCRs that were SARS-CoV-2-associated, and depth was defined as the fraction of total T cells that were SARS-CoV-2-associated. Using the MIRA data, each spike-specific TCR was assigned both to the spike region to which the TCR was reactive and to a CD4 or CD8 class. Log10-transformed breadth and depth values were compared by one-way ANOVA with Sidak's multiple comparisons tests. Drawn from immuneACCESS, this table holds only the in-frame rearrangements with V and J called that TCRdb kept. Clones are partly lost; checked studies trace under half to an unresolved V gene and leave the rest unexplained. V, J and clone size are taken as reported in that table, and D and trimming were inferred from the DNA itself. The sample table lists roughly 110,000 clones, about nine tenths of them with a count of one. The ten biggest clones cover 5% to 8% of the sample.

Results and caveats for the whole study, not just this receptor: After two AZD1222 doses, spike-specific TCR breadth and depth were significantly higher than at day 0 and than in MenACWY recipients. Because no samples from the day 14 peak response were available, repertoires could be characterized only after the peak T cell response. The whole spike protein was spanned by vaccine-associated CD4 TCRs, and dominant responses were seen in regions 160-218 and 743-854. Reportedly, almost half of the unique spike-specific TCRs recognized epitopes lying outside the regions that are mutated in the B.1.351 and B.1.1.7 variants. The 56-69-year group was small, and its depth increase did not reach significance, likely because of low power. Conclusions about previously exposed vaccinees are limited because only six or seven AZD1222 recipients were SARS-CoV-2 seropositive at baseline. Participants were mostly white British and included more females than males, and it was suggested by the authors that clonal diversity may have been underestimated.

In light of the paper, this sample's time point label describes: about 28 days (+/-7) after the second vaccine dose. Because spike-specific TCR depth and breadth did not differ between the two schedules, AZD1222 recipients who got a second dose at roughly 4 weeks were pooled with those who got a second dose at roughly 12 weeks. The vaccinee samples were drawn from two UK trials, COV001 and COV002, one of which was a single-blind randomized controlled phase 2/3 trial testing AZD1222 (ChAdOx1 nCoV-19) in healthy adults. For TCRbeta chain sequencing, PBMC samples were collected from trial participants at day 0 and at day 28 after the second dose. Clipping removes 2 bases from V and 5 bases from J, with 4 as the unmatched junction base count. The CDR3 runs 14 amino acids, cysteine and phenylalanine included. The sequence is cut down to CDR3 DNA, 42 bases in frame from base 1. The germline V gene (reference sequence) yields SGHNT for CDR1 and YYREEE for CDR2.

This receptor was taken from an adult who received the AZD1222 COVID-19 vaccine. The chain uses TRBV5-4 and TRBJ2-5; TRBD1 agrees with 9 junctional bases. Source: peripheral blood, taken 28 days after the second AZD1222 dose. The CDR3 region has the sequence CASSLQGAWETQYF. The DNA is TGTGCCAGCAGCTTACAGGGGGCGTGGGAGACCCAGTACTTC.